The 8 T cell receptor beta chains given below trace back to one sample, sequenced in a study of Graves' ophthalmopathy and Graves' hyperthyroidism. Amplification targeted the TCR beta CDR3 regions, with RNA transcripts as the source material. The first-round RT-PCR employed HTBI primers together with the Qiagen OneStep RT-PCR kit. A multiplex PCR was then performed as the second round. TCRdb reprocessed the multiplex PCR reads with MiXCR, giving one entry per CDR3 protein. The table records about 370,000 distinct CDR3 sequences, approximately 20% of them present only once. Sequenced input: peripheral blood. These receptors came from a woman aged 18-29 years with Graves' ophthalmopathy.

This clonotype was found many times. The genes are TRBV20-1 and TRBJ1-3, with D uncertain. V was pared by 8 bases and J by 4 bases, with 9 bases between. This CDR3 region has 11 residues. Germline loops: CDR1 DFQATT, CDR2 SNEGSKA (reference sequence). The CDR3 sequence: CSPRSGNTIYF. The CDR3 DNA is TGCAGTCCAAGGTCGGGAAACACCATATATTTT.

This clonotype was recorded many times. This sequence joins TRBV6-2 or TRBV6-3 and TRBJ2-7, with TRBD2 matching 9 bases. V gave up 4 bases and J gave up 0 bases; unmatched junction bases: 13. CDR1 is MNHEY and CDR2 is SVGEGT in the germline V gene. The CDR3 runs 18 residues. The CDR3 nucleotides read TGTGCCAGCAGTTCGACTAGCGGCCCGCTAATATACTCCTACGAGCAGTACTTC. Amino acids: CASSSTSGPLIYSYEQYF.

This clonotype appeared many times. CDR3 in DNA: TGTGCCAGCAGTTCCGACAGGGTCCACGAGCAGTACTTC. Translation: CASSSDRVHEQYF. V gene TRBV6-5 combines with J gene TRBJ2-7; 7 nucleotides line up with TRBD1. The germline V gene has CDR1 MNHEY and CDR2 SVGAGI. The J segment lost 5 bases and the V segment lost 4 bases, leaving 5 bases of the junction unmatched. CDR3 length: 13 amino acids.

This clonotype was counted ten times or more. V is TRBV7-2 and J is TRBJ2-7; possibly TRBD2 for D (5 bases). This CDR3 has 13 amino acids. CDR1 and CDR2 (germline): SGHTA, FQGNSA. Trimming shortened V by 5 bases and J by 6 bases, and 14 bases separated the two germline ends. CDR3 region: CASSPPGGREQYF. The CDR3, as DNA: TGTGCCAGCAGCCCCCCCGGCGGGCGCGAGCAGTACTTC.

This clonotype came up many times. The CDR3 DNA is TGTGCCAGCAGTTCCCCGACTAGCCGCATTAACGAGCAGTACTTC. It yields the protein CASSSPTSRINEQYF. The chain uses TRBV28 and TRBJ2-7, with 7 bases matching TRBD2. CDR1 and CDR2 (germline): MDHEN, SYDVKM. The trim removed 4 bases at V and 5 bases at J, leaving 11 bases unmatched. There are 15 residues in the CDR3.

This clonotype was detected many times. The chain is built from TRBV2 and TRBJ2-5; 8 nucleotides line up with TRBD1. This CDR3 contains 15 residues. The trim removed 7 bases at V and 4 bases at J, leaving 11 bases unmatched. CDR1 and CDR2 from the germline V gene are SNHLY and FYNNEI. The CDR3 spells CASTPDRAGGETQYF. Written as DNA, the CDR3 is TGTGCCAGCACCCCGGACAGGGCGGGCGGAGAGACCCAGTACTTC.

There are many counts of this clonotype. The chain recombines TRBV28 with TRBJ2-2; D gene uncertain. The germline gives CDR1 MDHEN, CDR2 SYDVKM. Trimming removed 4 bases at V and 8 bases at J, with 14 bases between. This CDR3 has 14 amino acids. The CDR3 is CASSWAPGEGELFF. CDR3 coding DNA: TGTGCCAGCAGTTGGGCCCCCGGAGAGGGGGAGCTGTTTTTT.

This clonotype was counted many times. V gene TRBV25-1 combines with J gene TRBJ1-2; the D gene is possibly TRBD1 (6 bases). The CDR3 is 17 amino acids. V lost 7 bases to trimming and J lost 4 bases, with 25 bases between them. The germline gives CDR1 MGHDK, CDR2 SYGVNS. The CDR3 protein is CASNLPSGGGHLYGYTF. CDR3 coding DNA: TGTGCCAGCAACCTCCCCTCGGGGGGCGGCCATCTCTATGGCTACACCTTC.